Each of the 24 T cell receptor beta chains below was sequenced from the same sample in a study of shared clonotypes between healthy human individuals. Data came from immunoSEQ multiplex PCR; TCRdb stores just in-frame clones and leaves some out. Here the sample spans fewer than 650,000 clones, roughly four fifths being singletons. Sequencing input: PBMCs. These receptors all stem from a woman aged 40-49 years in good health. Some clones in this sample may be carry-over from other donors' samples.

The V gene is TRBV30, the J gene TRBJ1-5, with 9 bases aligning to TRBD1. Germline trimming cut 3 bases from V and 5 bases from J; bases unmatched to any gene: 8. Germline assignment: CDR1 GTSNPN and CDR2 SVGIG (reference sequence). The CDR3 contains 15 residues. In nucleotides, the CDR3 is TGTGCCTGGAGCGCCGGGACAGGGAGAGATCAGCCCCAGCATTTT. Its translation: CAWSAGTGRDQPQHF.

This clone appeared a single time. This sequence joins TRBV28 and TRBJ1-2; 8 bases are shared with TRBD1. After removal of 10 bases from V and 4 bases from J, the junction contained 14 bases not matched to a gene. Germline lookup yields CDR1 MDHEN and CDR2 SYDVKM. The length of the CDR3 is 15 residues. The DNA for the CDR3 is TGTGCCACCATTAAGCAGGGGGCCCTTGGCTATGGCTACACCTTC. It codes for CATIKQGALGYGYTF.

The count of this clone is one. A read error may produce the germline difference seen at one junction end. CDR3 amino acids: CASGQPGTGHYEQYF. CDR3 nucleotide sequence: TGCGCCAGCGGCCAGCCGGGGACAGGGCACTACGAGCAGTACTTC. The V and J genes are TRBV4-1 and TRBJ2-7; 9 nucleotides agree with TRBD1. Germline V CDR1 and CDR2: MGHRA, YSYEKL. The CDR3 is 15 residues long.

The table lists this clone with a few counts. The genes are TRBV5-1 and TRBJ2-3, with 8 positions matching TRBD2. The CDR3 has 14 amino acids. V lost 5 bases, J lost 0 bases, and 2 bases stayed unmatched. Germline V gene lookup returns CDR1 SGHRS and CDR2 YFSETQ. The CDR3 DNA is TGCGCCAGCAGAGTAGCGGGGAGCACAGATACGCAGTATTTT. Translation: CASRVAGSTDTQYF.

The rearrangement links TRBV6-9 to TRBJ2-7; 7 bases fit TRBD1. The germline V gene encodes CDR1 MNHGY and CDR2 SVAAGI. J was trimmed by 2 bases and V by 6 bases; bases with no gene match: 7. This CDR3 contains 14 residues. The CDR3 DNA reads TGTGCCAGCAGCCGGGACAGAAAGACCTACGAGCAGTACTTC. It yields the protein CASSRDRKTYEQYF.

On this clone: A much bigger clone sits one base away, suggesting this may be a read error. Other DNA sequences in this specimen translate into the identical CDR3. For the CDR3, the DNA is TGCGCCAGCAGCTCGCGACAGGGGGCTTACGAGCAGTACTTC. This translates into CASSSRQGAYEQYF. The chain combines TRBV5-6 with TRBJ2-7; 10 bases line up with TRBD1. Germline CDR1 reads SGHDT; CDR2 reads YYEEEE. The CDR3 runs to 14 residues.

The rearrangement uses TRBV7-8 and TRBJ1-2; TRBD1 matches at 7 bases. CDR3 length: 14 residues. V lost 5 bases, J lost 8 bases, and 11 bases stayed unmatched. Germline CDR1 reads SGHVS; CDR2 reads FQNEAQ. CDR3 in amino acids: CASSQSRQGNGYTF. CDR3 nucleotide sequence: TGTGCCAGCAGCCAATCGAGACAGGGAAACGGCTACACCTTC.

The chain is built from TRBV27 and TRBJ2-7; tentatively, D is TRBD1 (5 bases). This CDR3 has 13 residues. Germline lookup yields CDR1 MNHEY and CDR2 SMNVEV (reference sequence). With 4 bases removed from V and 3 bases from J, the gap between germline ends came to 10 bases. CDR3 protein: CASSSTRVYEQYF. DNA of the CDR3: TGTGCCAGCAGTTCGACCAGGGTCTACGAGCAGTACTTC.

This sequence joins TRBV30 and TRBJ1-2; tentatively, D is TRBD1 (5 bases). Trimming removed 3 bases at V and 4 bases at J, with 9 bases between. The CDR3 is 12 amino acids. Germline assignment: CDR1 GTSNPN and CDR2 SVGIG (reference sequence). CDR3 protein: CAWRKDSYGYTF. The CDR3 DNA reads TGTGCCTGGAGGAAAGACAGCTATGGCTACACCTTC.

This clone occurred a few times. V and J are TRBV4-2 and TRBJ2-6; D is ambiguous. Germline V CDR1 and CDR2: LGHNA, YNFKEQ. V dropped 0 bases and J dropped 2 bases, with 11 bases sitting between them. CDR3 length: 17 residues. In DNA form, the CDR3 reads TGTGCCAGCAGCCAAGATTGGGAAGGAACTGGGGCCAACGTCCTGACTTTC. It is translated as CASSQDWEGTGANVLTF.

The J gene is TRBJ2-3, the V gene TRBV9; D not certain. CDR1 and CDR2 (germline): SGDLS, YYNGEE. Deletions cut 0 bases from V and 0 bases from J, with 5 bases between. The CDR3 is 14 residues long. CDR3 sequence: CASSVVGSTDTQYF. As DNA, the CDR3 is TGTGCCAGCAGCGTAGTCGGGAGCACAGATACGCAGTATTTT.

The J gene is TRBJ1-4, the V gene TRBV11-2; the match to TRBD1 covers 7 bases. From germline, CDR1 is SGHAT and CDR2 FQNNGV. The CDR3 has 14 amino acids. V shed 5 bases and J 3 bases; nucleotides not matched to a gene: 3. The CDR3 DNA reads TGTGCCAGCAGCCTCGACAGGGCTAATGAAAAACTGTTTTTT. It translates to CASSLDRANEKLFF. The whole variable domain, remainder taken from reference TRBV11-2 and TRBJ1-4, is EAGVAQSPRYKIIEKRQSVAFWCNPISGHATLYWYQQILGQGPKLLIQFQNNGVVDDSQLPKDRFSAERLKGVDSTLKIQPAKLEDSAVYLCASSLDRANEKLFFGSGTQLSVL.

The chain carries TRBV28 and TRBJ2-7, with D possibly matching TRBD1 (6 bases). There are 15 residues in the CDR3. The V and J ends lost 4 bases and 3 bases respectively, with 16 bases between them. The germline V gene has CDR1 MDHEN and CDR2 SYDVKM. CDR3 residues: CASSSGHLDVYEQYF. The CDR3 region has the DNA TGTGCCAGCAGTTCGGGACACCTAGATGTCTACGAGCAGTACTTC. The variable domain in full, with the rest retrieved from reference TRBV28 and TRBJ2-7, is DVKVTQSSRYLVKRTGEKVFLECVQDMDHENMFWYRQDPGLGLRLIYFSYDVKMKEKGDIPEGYSVSREKKERFSLILESASTNQTSMYLCASSSGHLDVYEQYFGPGTRLTVT.

The chain couples TRBV18 to TRBJ2-4; no clear D gene. The germline V and J ends were trimmed by 2 bases and 0 bases, with 14 bases remaining between them. The CDR3 covers 17 residues. Germline V gene sequence: CDR1 KGHSH, CDR2 LQKENI. The CDR3 coding sequence is TGTGCCAGCTCACCAGCGAACAGAATACTAGCCAAAAACATTCAGTACTTC. Its protein is CASSPANRILAKNIQYF.

This clone has more than one count but fewer than ten. The J gene is TRBJ2-3, the V gene TRBV30, with D unclear. The germline V gene has CDR1 GTSNPN and CDR2 SVGIG (reference sequence). The V end lost 1 base, the J end lost 2 bases, and 10 bases lay between the germline ends. CDR3 length: 14 residues. DNA for the CDR3: TGTGCCTGGAGTGAAACGGTCAACACAGATACGCAGTATTTT. Residues: CAWSETVNTDTQYF.

V and J are TRBV7-2 and TRBJ2-7; 14 positions agree with TRBD2. The junction had 8 bases not matched to a gene; V was cut back by 5 bases and J by 5 bases. CDR1 and CDR2 (germline): SGHTA, FQGNSA. The CDR3 is 16 residues long. The CDR3 loop reads CASSPGLAGVNHEQYF. The DNA of the CDR3 is TGTGCCAGCAGCCCGGGACTAGCGGGAGTTAATCACGAGCAGTACTTC.

The rearrangement uses TRBV6-5 and TRBJ1-3, with D possibly being TRBD1 (6 bases). There are 14 residues in the CDR3. Germline loops: CDR1 MNHEY, CDR2 SVGAGI. V lost 5 bases, J lost 0 bases, and 8 bases lay in between. DNA of the CDR3: TGTGCCAGCAGTACAGGGAGCTCTGGAAACACCATATATTTT. Amino acid sequence: CASSTGSSGNTIYF.

The chain carries TRBV7-9 and TRBJ2-4; possibly TRBD2 for D (5 bases). From germline, CDR1 is SEHNR and CDR2 FQNEAQ (reference sequence). This CDR3 comprises 14 residues. Trimming took 5 bases from V and 3 from J, leaving 11 bases between them. CDR3 bases: TGTGCCAGCAGCCCGGACGGAGGCAAAAACATTCAGTACTTC. This encodes CASSPDGGKNIQYF.

Note on this clone: The junction departs from the called germline gene at one end, perhaps through a read error. The same CDR3 is also encoded by other DNA sequences in this sample. The V and J genes are TRBV6-1 and TRBJ1-1; 9 bases map to TRBD1. The length of the CDR3 is 14 residues. Germline V gene data show CDR1 as MNHNS and CDR2 as SASEGT. The CDR3 reads CASSLGQGNTEAFF. In nucleotides, the CDR3 is TGCGCCAGCAGTTTGGGACAGGGGAACACTGAAGCTTTCTTT.

The V call is TRBV28, the J call TRBJ2-7; TRBD1 might be the D (6 bases). V was pared by 4 bases and J by 3 bases, with 19 bases between. CDR3 length: 16 amino acids. Germline V gene lookup returns CDR1 MDHEN and CDR2 SYDVKM. The CDR3 DNA reads as TGTGCCAGCAGTTCGGCCGGGCAGGGGCCTAACTACGAGCAGTACTTC. Translated, it gives CASSSAGQGPNYEQYF.

This chain links TRBV30 with TRBJ2-5; 8 bases align to TRBD1. Germline CDR1 and CDR2: GTSNPN and SVGIG (reference sequence). CDR3 length: 14 residues. V gave up 1 base and J gave up 5 bases; unmatched junction bases: 6. The CDR3 loop is CAWSGDRLEETQYF. CDR3 in DNA: TGTGCCTGGAGTGGGGACAGGTTAGAGGAGACCCAGTACTTC.

In this sample, this clone turned up many times. The rearrangement uses TRBV28 and TRBJ1-5; D remains unclear. The CDR3 extends over 12 amino acids. Germline assignment: CDR1 MDHEN and CDR2 SYDVKM. V gave up 6 bases and J gave up 9 bases, with 12 bases separating them. The CDR3, as DNA: TGTGCCAGCAGGGATCAGGTAGGGCCCCAGCATTTT. It encodes CASRDQVGPQHF.

This clone has more than one count but fewer than ten. The chain uses TRBV28 and TRBJ2-7; 8 bases map to TRBD2. Germline V gene lookup returns CDR1 MDHEN and CDR2 SYDVKM. J was trimmed by 3 bases and V by 5 bases; bases with no gene match: 6. This CDR3 is built from 14 residues. The CDR3, as DNA: TGTGCCAGCAGTAACGGGGGGACTAGCTACGAGCAGTACTTC. It yields the protein CASSNGGTSYEQYF.

This clone turned up a few times. The CDR3 reads CASSPPGSRSYEQYF. CDR3 bases: TGTGCCAGCAGCCCACCGGGATCCCGGTCCTACGAGCAGTACTTC. The rearrangement joins TRBV28 to TRBJ2-5; the D gene is possibly TRBD2 (5 bases). The end of the DNA fits TRBJ2-7 better, so the J call may be wrong. From germline, CDR1 is MDHEN and CDR2 SYDVKM. There are 15 residues in the CDR3.